The 7 T cell receptor beta chains below come from one sample, sequenced in a study of tumor-infiltrating lymphocytes in primary liver carcinoma (dated by TCRdb to the late 2010s). The instrument was an Illumina HiSeq 2500. TCRbeta-specific cDNA was reverse-transcribed from roughly 500 ng total RNA using a constant-region primer and ProtoScript II reverse transcriptase. The TCRbeta libraries were prepared through three rounds of nested multiplex PCR following a slightly modified ARM-PCR procedure. The first two PCR rounds used multiplex TRBV1-TRBV30 forward primers with a Cbeta reverse primer, each for around 10 cycles. Using fastp trimming at Q25 and MiXCR clonotype assembly, TCRdb reanalyzed the public sequencing data and kept in-frame beta chains. CDR3 protein sequences are deduplicated, and each keeps its most common genes and DNA. The sample yields roughly 30,000 distinct CDR3 sequences; roughly 70% were counted once. Roughly 30% of the sample belongs to the ten largest clones.

Total RNA and DNA were co-extracted without cell sorting from around 20-30 mg of bulk tissue using the AllPrep DNA/RNA mini kit. Sequenced sample: liver tumor tissue from sampling region 3. This specimen's cell subset or site label, interpreted: tumor region T3, left-lateral pole. These receptors all come from a woman aged 25-40 years with primary liver carcinoma and hepatitis B virus infection.

This clonotype was seen ten or more times. In DNA, the CDR3 is TGTGCCAGCAGACGGGTTCGGAGGGAAACTGAGCAGTTCTTC. Translating it yields CASRRVRRETEQFF. V usage is TRBV11-2 and J usage is TRBJ2-1; D is possibly TRBD2 (6 bases). The V and J ends lost 6 bases and 9 bases respectively, with 18 bases between them. From germline, CDR1 is SGHAT and CDR2 FQNNGV. The length of the CDR3 is 14 residues.

Concerning this clonotype: Given a much more abundant clone one base away, this may be a read error. No conserved phenylalanine or tryptophan is present at the end of the CDR3, so a read error is the likely explanation. The chain employs TRBV11-2 and TRBJ2-3, with 8 bases that match TRBD1. Germline assignment: CDR1 SGHAT and CDR2 FQNNGV. This CDR3 has 14 amino acids. J was trimmed by 6 bases and V by 5 bases; bases with no gene match: 7. The CDR3 DNA reads as TGTGCCAGCAGCCGGCAGGGGGCAGGTGATACGCAGTATTAT. This sequence encodes CASSRQGAGDTQYY.

The sample holds a few counts of this clonotype. V is TRBV5-6 and J is TRBJ2-2; D gene unclear. From germline, CDR1 is SGHDT and CDR2 YYEEEE. The CDR3 extends over 15 amino acids. V shed 4 bases and J shed 8 bases, with 18 bases lying between them. CDR3 protein: CASSLAPIVTGELFF. The CDR3 bases are TGTGCCAGCAGCCTGGCACCCATAGTCACAGGGGAGCTGTTTTTT.

A remark on this clonotype: The junction departs from the called germline gene at one end, perhaps through a read error. This chain connects TRBV11-2 to TRBJ1-1; no clear D. The CDR3 has 11 residues. Germline CDR1 reads SGHAT; CDR2 reads FQNNGV. CDR3 DNA sequence: TGTGCCAGCAACTTAAGTACTGAAGCCTTCTTT. It codes for CASNLSTEAFF. Combining the CDR3 with reference TRBV11-2 and TRBJ1-1 gives the whole variable domain EAGVAQSPRYKIIEKRQSVAFWCNPISGHATLYWYQQILGQGPKLLIQFQNNGVVDDSQLPKDRFSAERLKGVDSTLKIQPAKLEDSAVYLCASNLSTEAFFGQGTRLTVV.

Regarding this clonotype: Its ends do not fully match the called genes, so a read error is possible. This rearrangement joins TRBV5-6 to TRBJ2-3, with a tentative D call TRBD2 (5 bases). Germline CDR1 is SGHDT and CDR2 is YYEEEE. CDR3 size: 12 residues. Here the CDR3 DNA reads TGTCCCAGCAGCATGAGGGCAAATACGCAGTATTTT. Amino acid sequence: CPSSMRANTQYF.

Points on this clonotype: This sequence may be a read error, since a much larger clone differs from it by one base. The chain joins TRBV11-3 to TRBJ2-1, with 10 bases matching TRBD2. The CDR3 extends over 15 amino acids. CDR1 SGHNT and CDR2 YENEEA come from the germline V gene. The CDR3 sequence: CARSLETSGLNEQFF. The CDR3 DNA sequence: TGTGCCAGGAGCTTAGAGACTAGCGGGCTGAATGAGCAGTTCTTC. Using reference TRBV11-3 and TRBJ2-1 for the parts outside the CDR3, the full variable domain is EAGVVQSPRYKIIEKKQPVAFWCNPISGHNTLYWYLQNLGQGPELLIRYENEEAVDDSQLPKDRFSAERLKGVDSTLKIQPAELGDSAVYLCARSLETSGLNEQFFGPGTRLTVL.

Regarding this clonotype: Since the CDR3 does not end with the conserved phenylalanine or tryptophan, this likely comes from a read error. The DNA is left out, because the CDR3 cannot be placed on it with certainty; the CDR3 is given as TCRdb lists it. The chain joins TRBV6-6 to TRBJ1-5. CDR1 is MNHNY, CDR2 SVGAGI, per germline (reference sequence). The CDR3 totals 14 residues, both ends included. The CDR3 spells CASQGGFGNQPQHR.